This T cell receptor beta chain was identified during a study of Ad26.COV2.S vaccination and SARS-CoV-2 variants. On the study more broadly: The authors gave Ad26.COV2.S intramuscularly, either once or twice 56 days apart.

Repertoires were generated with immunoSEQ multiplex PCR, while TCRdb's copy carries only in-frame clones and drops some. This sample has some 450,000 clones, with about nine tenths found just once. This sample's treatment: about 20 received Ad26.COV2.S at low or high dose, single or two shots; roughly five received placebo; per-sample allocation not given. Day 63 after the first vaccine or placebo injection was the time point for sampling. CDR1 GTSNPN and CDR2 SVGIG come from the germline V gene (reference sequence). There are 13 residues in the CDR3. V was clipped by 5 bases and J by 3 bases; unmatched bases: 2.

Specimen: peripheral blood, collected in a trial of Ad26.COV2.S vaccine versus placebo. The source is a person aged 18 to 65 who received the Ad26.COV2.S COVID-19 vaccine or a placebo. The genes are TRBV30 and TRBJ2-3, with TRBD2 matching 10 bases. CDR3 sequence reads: CAWELAGTDTQYF. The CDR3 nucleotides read TGTGCCTGGGAACTAGCGGGAACAGATACGCAGTATTTT.